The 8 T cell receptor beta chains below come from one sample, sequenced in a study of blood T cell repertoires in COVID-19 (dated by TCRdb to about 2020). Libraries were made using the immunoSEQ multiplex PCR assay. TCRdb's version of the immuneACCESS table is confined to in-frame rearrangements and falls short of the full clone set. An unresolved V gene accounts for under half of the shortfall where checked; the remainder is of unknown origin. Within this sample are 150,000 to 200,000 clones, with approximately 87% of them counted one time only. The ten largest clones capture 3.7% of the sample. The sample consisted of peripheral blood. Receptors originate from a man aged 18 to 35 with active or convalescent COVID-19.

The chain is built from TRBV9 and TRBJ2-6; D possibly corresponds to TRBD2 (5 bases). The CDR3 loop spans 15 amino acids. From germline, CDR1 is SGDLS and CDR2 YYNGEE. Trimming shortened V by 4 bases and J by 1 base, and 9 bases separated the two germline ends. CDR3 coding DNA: TGTGCCAGCAGCCGTAGCGCTTCTGGGGCCAACGTCCTGACTTTC. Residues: CASSRSASGANVLTF.

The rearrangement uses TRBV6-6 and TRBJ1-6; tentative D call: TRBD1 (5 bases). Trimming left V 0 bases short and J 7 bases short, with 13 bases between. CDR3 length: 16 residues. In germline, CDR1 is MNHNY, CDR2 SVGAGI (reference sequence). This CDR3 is CASSYSKDSTNSPLHF. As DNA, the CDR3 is TGTGCCAGCAGTTACTCGAAAGACAGCACCAATTCACCCCTCCACTTT.

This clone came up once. CDR3 protein: CASSRGGSQETQYF. DNA for the CDR3: TGTGCCAGTAGTAGAGGAGGGTCCCAAGAGACCCAGTACTTC. The chain couples TRBV19 to TRBJ2-5, with D perhaps TRBD2 (6 bases). The CDR3 extends over 14 amino acids. Between the trimmed V and J ends, which lost 4 bases and 1 base, there was a span of 10 bases. The germline V gene has CDR1 LNHDA and CDR2 SQIVND (reference sequence).

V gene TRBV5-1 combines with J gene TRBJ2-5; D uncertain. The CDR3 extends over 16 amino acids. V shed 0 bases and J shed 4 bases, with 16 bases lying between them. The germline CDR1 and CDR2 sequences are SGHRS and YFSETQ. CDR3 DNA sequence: TGCGCCAGCAGCTTGGCCGGTACCTCAAGTCGAGAGACCCAGTACTTC. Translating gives CASSLAGTSSRETQYF. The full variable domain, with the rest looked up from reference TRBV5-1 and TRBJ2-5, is KAGVTQTPRYLIKTRGQQVTLSCSPISGHRSVSWYQQTPGQGLQFLFEYFSETQRNKGNFPGRFSGRQFSNSRSEMNVSTLELGDSALYLCASSLAGTSSRETQYFGPGTRLLVL.

For the CDR3, the DNA is TGTGCCACCAGTGATTTGGGGGGAGGGCGGAAGGCCGGGGAGCTGTTTTTT. Translation: CATSDLGGGRKAGELFF. The genes are TRBV24-1 and TRBJ2-2; 7 positions agree with TRBD2. With 0 bases clipped from V and 6 bases from J, the junction kept 9 bases outside the gene matches. Germline V lookup: CDR1 KGHDR, CDR2 SFDVKD. The CDR3 consists of 17 residues.

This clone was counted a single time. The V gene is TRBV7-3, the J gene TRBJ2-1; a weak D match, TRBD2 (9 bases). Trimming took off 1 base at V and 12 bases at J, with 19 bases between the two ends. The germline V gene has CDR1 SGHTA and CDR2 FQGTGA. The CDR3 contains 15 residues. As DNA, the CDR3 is TGTGCCAGCAGCTTAAGCGGCTCTAGCGGGACAGGGCAGTTCTTC. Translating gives CASSLSGSSGTGQFF. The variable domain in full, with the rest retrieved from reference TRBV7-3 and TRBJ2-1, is GAGVSQTPSNKVTEKGKYVELRCDPISGHTALYWYRQSLGQGPEFLIYFQGTGAADDSGLPNDRFFAVRPEGSVSTLKIQRTERGDSAVYLCASSLSGSSGTGQFFGPGTRLTVL.

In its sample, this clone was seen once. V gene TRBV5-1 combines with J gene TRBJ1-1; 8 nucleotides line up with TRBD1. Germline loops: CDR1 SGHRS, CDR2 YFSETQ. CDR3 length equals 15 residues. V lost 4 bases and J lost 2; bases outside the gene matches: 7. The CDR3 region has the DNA TGCGCCAGCAGCCCGGGACAGGAAGCCAACACTGAAGCTTTCTTT. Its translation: CASSPGQEANTEAFF.

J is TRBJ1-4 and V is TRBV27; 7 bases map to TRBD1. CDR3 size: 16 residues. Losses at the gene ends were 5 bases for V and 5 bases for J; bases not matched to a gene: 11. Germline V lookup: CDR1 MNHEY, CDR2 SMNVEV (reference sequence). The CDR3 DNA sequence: TGTGCCAGCAGTCCAGTCCCCAGGGGGACAAATGAAAAACTGTTTTTT. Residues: CASSPVPRGTNEKLFF.